This T cell receptor beta chain was identified during a study of shared clonotypes between healthy human individuals. Study-wide findings and caveats: Generally, naive subsets (rather than memory subsets) showed larger estimated richness.

In the original analysis: Junction-only sequences produced by ImmunoSEQ had no quality scores, so filtering differed. Clones were sequenced by immunoSEQ multiplex PCR, and TCRdb holds only the in-frame ones, with some missing. From that table come the V and J calls and clone size; the DNA was used to work out D and trimming. The repertoire holds over a million clones, about 70% seen once, with roughly 1.5% in the top ten. This CDR3 comprises 15 residues. Germline V gene lookup returns CDR1 SGHRS and CDR2 YFSETQ. V lost 6 bases and J lost 0, with 10 bases in between. At least ten counts were recorded for this clone. Its specificity is unknown.

The sequence came from a man between 18 and 29 years old in good health. The chain joins TRBV5-1 to TRBJ2-6, with a possible D match to TRBD1 (5 bases). The specimen was memory CD4+ T cells sorted from blood. The subset was: CD45RA-negative fraction. The DNA of the CDR3 is TGCGCCAGCACCAGGGAATACTCTGGGGCCAACGTCCTGACTTTC. It codes for CASTREYSGANVLTF.